This T cell receptor (beta chain) was retrieved from a study of T cell responses to AZD1222 COVID-19 vaccine. General study points: At study baseline, merely six AZD1222 recipients were seropositive. Breadth and depth of Spike-specific TCRs rose after two AZD1222 doses. Variant regions that are unmutated are reportedly the target of nearly half of spike-specific TCRs.

The CDR3 has 14 amino acids. CDR1 and CDR2 (germline): LNHDA, SQIVND (reference sequence). The V gene lost 4 bases and the J gene lost 6 bases, with 16 bases spanning the gap. Note on this clone: Its antigen is not known.

Only in-frame clones appear in the TCRdb table, and some are missing; sequencing was by immunoSEQ multiplex PCR. This table has 160,000 or so clones, roughly nine tenths appearing once. This specimen was peripheral blood, taken after recovery from COVID-19. This sequence was found in an adult who had recovered from COVID-19. The chain combines TRBV19 with TRBJ2-7; TRBD2 might be the D (5 bases). The CDR3 nucleotides read TGTGCCAGTAGTACGGCTGAGGGCATGGGCGAGCAGTACTTC. Translating gives CASSTAEGMGEQYF. The full variable domain, rest sourced from reference TRBV19 and TRBJ2-7, is DGGITQSPKYLFRKEGQNVTLSCEQNLNHDAMYWYRQDPGQGLRLIYYSQIVNDFQKGDIAEGYSVSREKKESFPLTVTSAQKNPTAFYLCASSTAEGMGEQYFGPGTRLTVT.